The source of this TCR beta chain is a study of identical twins. Findings and caveats of the study: The study drew conclusions from cross-sectional statistical analysis, not from following the same donors. A lower insertion count was a feature of abundant cord blood beta clonotypes, with no such feature in memory repertoires. Researchers caution that invariant MAIT and iNKT cells could partly confound zero-insertion analyses.

One entry per CDR3 protein results from TCRdb running MiXCR on the 5' RACE reads. The sample includes 1,800,000 or so distinct CDR3 sequences, roughly a third of them seen just once. Germline CDR1 is MNHEY and CDR2 is SMNVEV (reference sequence). V was shortened by 2 bases and J by 0 bases, with 7 bases between the two germline ends. The CDR3 is 14 amino acids. At least ten counts were recorded for this clonotype. The antigen is unknown. V usage is TRBV27 and J usage is TRBJ1-2; D call uncertain. The TCR sequence derives from a newborn girl in good health. Material: cord blood. The CDR3 sequence: CASSLRAANYGYTF. CDR3 sequence (DNA): TGTGCCAGCAGTTTAAGGGCGGCTAACTATGGCTACACCTTC.